This T cell receptor (beta chain) was recovered during a study of early T cells in non-severe SARS-CoV-2 infection. About the study: Sequencing was performed on bulk RNA from unsorted whole blood, leaving chains unpaired. Regarding the study as a whole: Anti-spike CD8 specificities were favored by VDJdb matching, whose results missed private and CD4 specificities.

This clonotype was detected ten times or more. Its matching antigen is unknown. Individual cDNA molecules were tagged with unique molecular identifiers, the study reported. TCRdb itself ran the 5' RACE reads through MiXCR, one entry per CDR3 protein. The table records about 77,000 distinct CDR3 sequences, about 15% of them present only once. From germline, CDR1 is SGHAT and CDR2 FQNNGV. This CDR3 is built from 15 residues. Trimming left V 1 base short and J 7 bases short, with 13 bases between. The TCR comes from an adult who was a healthcare worker with PCR-confirmed SARS-CoV-2 infection or an uninfected control (not recorded which). The chain uses TRBV11-2 and TRBJ2-2; D is possibly TRBD1 (5 bases). Source material: whole blood. DNA of the CDR3: TGTGCCAGCAGCTTAGTCGACAGCGTCGGCGGGGAGCTGTTTTTT. Amino acid sequence: CASSLVDSVGGELFF. Filled out from reference TRBV11-2 and TRBJ2-2, the complete variable domain reads EAGVAQSPRYKIIEKRQSVAFWCNPISGHATLYWYQQILGQGPKLLIQFQNNGVVDDSQLPKDRFSAERLKGVDSTLKIQPAKLEDSAVYLCASSLVDSVGGELFFGEGSRLTVL.